Here is one T cell receptor (beta chain) with its context. Its antigen remains unidentified. The CDR3 contains 14 residues. The V end was cut by 1 base, the J end by 0 bases, with 10 bases between. Looked up from germline, CDR1 is DFQATT and CDR2 is SNEGSKA (reference sequence). The sample originates from a study of CD8 T cells in ankylosing spondylitis. Study-wide points: As reported, disease-linked clones showed significant enrichment in matched ankylosing spondylitis synovial fluid. Ankylosing spondylitis blood appeared to carry a characteristic TCR beta motif of roughly 8 highly homologous variants. Disease-associated clonotypes exhibited CD8+ identity and were relatively infrequent in peripheral blood.

In TCRdb, the 5' RACE reads were re-called with MiXCR into one record per CDR3 protein. The data contain under 450,000 distinct CDR3 sequences, 20% of them seen just once; the ten biggest clones take up under 15%. The genes are TRBV20-1 and TRBJ2-7; D is undetermined. This receptor was identified in a male donor with ankylosing spondylitis or in good health (not recorded which). The specimen was blood, either unsorted or a sorted T cell fraction (not recorded which). CDR3 residues: CSARGDSGSYEQYF. CDR3 DNA: TGCAGTGCTAGAGGTGACTCAGGCTCCTACGAGCAGTACTTC.